This paragraph reports one T cell receptor beta chain. Its target antigen remains unknown. Per-base quality was not reported, and no clone a single base away is much larger than it. The cohort was made up of 666 healthy bone marrow donors. Cohort members were all nominally healthy when sampled, although unrecorded immune exposures were likely present. The donor was CMV seronegative and was included in the group of around 320 seronegative cohort members. Each donor provided a peripheral blood sample, and peripheral blood mononuclear cells were used for TCR beta sequencing. The Qiagen DNeasy Blood Extraction Kit was used to extract genomic DNA from the blood cell samples. The CDR3 holds 15 amino acids from the cysteine to the phenylalanine. The read is trimmed to its CDR3 DNA, 45 bases read in frame from base 1. Trimming at the junction amounts to 2 bases on V and 7 bases on J, and the germline ends lie 18 bases apart. From the germline V gene (reference sequence), CDR1 is MNHNY and CDR2 is SVGAGI.

The source of the sample is a study of cytomegalovirus exposure and HLA in healthy donors (dated by TCRdb to about 2017). The study in broad terms: According to an earlier analysis of 587 of the donors, 150 million to 200 million T cells yielded 117 million unique TCR beta sequences and around 280 Gb of sequence data. Roughly 300 gigabases of sequencing data and around 87 million unique TCR sequences were included in an early release covering around 650 HLA-typed donors. Among the roughly 370 genotyped donors, approximately 81% belonged to the genetic ancestry cluster associated with self-reported Caucasian donors. The study was designed to test whether signatures of past pathogen exposure could be identified by cataloging public T cell receptors. The T cell repertoires of under 700 subjects were profiled by immunosequencing and related to cytomegalovirus serostatus. Along with the roughly 700-subject first cohort, a separate validation cohort of over a hundred different subjects was used. The study combined high-throughput TCR immunosequencing, statistical association of individual TCRs with disease status, and machine learning to predict cytomegalovirus infection status. To study patterns of TCR occurrence, a later analysis re-analyzed previously published TCR beta repertoires from several hundred donors and added high-resolution HLA genotyping. Rather than drawing on any new phenotypic data, the later analysis identified candidate immune exposures from TCR beta sequences and the way those sequences occurred across donors. In an earlier analysis of a few hundred of the donors, high-throughput TCR beta sequencing was used to judge whether each TCR beta V gene segment behaved as functional or pseudogenic. Donor age, sex, ethnicity and CMV serostatus were compiled together with the repertoire data. In a later genetic analysis, genome-wide SNP genotypes for about 60% of the 666 donors were used, and that subset was treated as a discovery cohort. Every repertoire in the discovery cohort had been generated on one and the same sequencing platform. HLA typing included class I and class II loci at four-digit resolution. Typing coverage differed by locus: A, B, C, DRB1 and DQB1 were typed in roughly 629-630 donors, DQA1 in about 500, DPA1 in roughly 590, and DPB1 in 400 to 490. Roughly 5 DR-DQ haplotypes were handled as single units for association and clustering, since linkage in the cohort was strong. Across 398 genotyped donors of the cohort, an average of approximately 240,000 unique TCR beta nucleotide sequences per donor were sequenced, and 15% to 20% of those sequences were non-productive. The paper's findings and limits, for the study overall: In an earlier analysis of over 550 of the donors, most TCR beta V segments were observed in productive rearrangements about 87% or about 30% of the time, broadly matching IMGT annotations. The authors suggested that the approach could potentially be extended to other disease states and immunological phenotypes. The earlier analysis of approximately 540 of the donors excluded 15 to 20 rarely observed V segments, including chromosome 9 orphons, because counts were too low. In vitro tests confirmed that a few of the cytomegalovirus-associated TCR beta chains recognize cytomegalovirus antigens. Assigning TCR associations to individual alleles was difficult when HLA alleles, especially DR and DQ, strongly co-occurred. In a later analysis, HLA-associated TCR beta chains were found to be more clonally expanded and to have lower generation probabilities than equally common non-associated chains. According to a later analysis, TCR association rates differed among HLA loci, with DRB1 alleles showing the most associated TCRs and HLA-C alleles showing the fewest. The study listed 150 to 200 TCR beta chains as associated with cytomegalovirus. Sequencing depth was assumed to be roughly uniform across donors in the presence/absence analyses, though that assumption may not hold. Across donors, most TCR sequences were observed very rarely, whereas some public TCRs were present in many individuals. Compared with the approximately 700-donor mean, donors in an Asian-associated ancestry cluster had fewer N-insertions in productive TCRs, according to a later genetic analysis. Some IMGT-functional V segments, including TRBV6-2 and TRBV6-3, could not be distinguished by the 87-base-pair reads and were therefore excluded. The classifier was reported to diagnose cytomegalovirus status with high specificity and sensitivity in both the original cohort and the validation cohort. At a false discovery rate of 0.05, a later analysis linked under 20,000 TCR beta sequences to specific HLA alleles. Because some donors lacked HLA typing at each locus, the association tests relied only on the typed subset. The cohort was sequenced for TCR beta chains only, and without alpha or paired-chain data the features that could be detected were limited. Linkage disequilibrium might explain the correlated functional status among segregating V segments, but an unknown experimental factor could not be excluded. Most CMV-associated TCR beta chains appeared to be HLA-restricted in a later analysis, and the HLA associations seemed to be driven largely by CMV exposure. According to a later analysis, parvovirus B19, influenza, CMV and Epstein-Barr virus appeared linked to several top co-occurrence clusters. A cluster of highly shared sequence variants was judged likely to be a technical artifact of the sequencing pipeline. A further reported finding was that TCR beta sequences accurately predicted the HLA-A and HLA-B alleles for most subjects in the first cohort. V-gene and J-gene trimming of TCR beta chains was associated with a missense DCLRE1C variant in a later genetic analysis, and the association was replicated in an independent cohort. CMV serostatus was the only immune exposure information available for the cohort.

Preparation of the library involved the immunoSEQ multiplex PCR assay. A mixture of 60 forward primers for TCR Vbeta segments and 13 reverse primers for TCR Jbeta segments was used in the multiplex PCR. A multiplex PCR assay on genomic DNA amplified the CDR3 region of rearranged TCR beta genes. The amplified TCR beta libraries were sequenced on the Illumina HiSeq System as 87-base-pair reads. The authors' analysis ran thus. A later analysis counted 75 million to 100 million unique TCR beta chains across the 700 or so repertoires, and some 12 million of these chains were shared by at least two donors. Raw reads were error-corrected and collapsed into unique sequences by a nearest-neighbor algorithm in which closely related sequences were merged to remove PCR and sequencing errors. To assign V, D and J gene segments, CDR3 sequences were aligned to IMGT reference sequences. Each retained sequence needed at least a six-nucleotide match to both a V gene segment and a J gene segment. A rearrangement counted as productive if the CDR3 had no stop codons and remained in frame with V and J, and every other rearrangement counted as non-productive. CDR3 was defined according to IMGT convention as the region running from the second conserved V-encoded cysteine to the conserved J-encoded phenylalanine. The earlier analysis of about 590 of the donors excluded sequences that lacked an unambiguous match to a single V gene segment. In an earlier analysis of around 600 of the donors, V segments were called functional above 56.7% productive rearrangements and were called segregating when the between-donor standard deviation exceeded 5%. A statistical classification framework was built to diagnose cytomegalovirus status from the catalog of TCR beta chain sequences. V and J gene assignment, in a later analysis, came from comparing TCR nucleotide sequences with IMGT/GENE-DB human TR gene sequences. The TCRdist pipeline was used in a later analysis to assign CDR3 sequences and most-parsimonious VDJ recombination scenarios. In a later analysis, each TCR beta chain was defined by its CDR3 amino acid sequence together with its V-gene family, and reads lacking a unique V-gene family were excluded. In a later analysis, 450 to 600 highly shared, low-generation-probability nucleotide sequences were removed to address suspected cross-contamination and a sequencing artifact. For each public chain, a later analysis derived a clonal expansion index from normalized ranks of inferred template counts within each repertoire. In a later analysis, generation probabilities were computed with a VDJ recombination model fitted to out-of-frame rearrangements, and the resulting probabilities were checked against IGoR. In a later analysis, hypergeometric tests were used to score TCR-TCR, TCR-HLA and TCR-CMV co-occurrence, with a repertoire-size bias correction applied to TCR pairs. To estimate false discovery rates, a later analysis permuted the HLA or CMV assignments 20 times. In a later analysis, co-occurring TCRs were grouped using DBSCAN, with TCRdist sequence similarity added in when clustering inside HLA-allele-positive subsets. Repertoires with fewer than 30,000 or more than 120,000 public chains, plus five repertoires with anomalous nucleotide sharing, were excluded from co-occurrence clustering. TCRdb holds this immuneACCESS table with in-frame rearrangements only. Some clones are missing; in checked studies, unresolved V genes explain under half, and the rest has no known cause. V and J calls and clone size are given by that table; D and trimming were obtained from the DNA. Across this sample there are around 160,000 clones, with 75% seen only once. The ten largest clones capture roughly 5% of the sample.

The TCR comes from a male donor in good health and CMV-seronegative. Material for sequencing was PBMCs. In this chain, TRBV6-6 is recombined with TRBJ2-7, and TRBD2 may be the D gene, going by 6 matching bases. The bases read TGTGCCAGCAGTTACGCGGGACCGATGCTACTTGAGCAGTACTTC. It translates to CASSYAGPMLLEQYF.